This T cell receptor beta chain comes out of a study of a mutant IDH1 vaccine in newly diagnosed glioma. Study background: The treated population exhibited a male proportion of about 60%, a female proportion of about 40%, and a mean age of approximately 41 years. Most patients had radiochemotherapy with temozolomide before enrollment; others had one alone. General study points: Among all patients, vaccine-induced immune responses occurred in about 93%.

Time point in this sample: baseline, week 1 (first vaccination visit). Treatment defined: pre-vaccination baseline after standard-of-care therapy. Each of the donors came in with new WHO grade 3 or 4 astrocytomas that were IDH1-mutant and ATRX-lost. Only in-frame clones appear in the TCRdb table, and some are missing; sequencing was by immunoSEQ multiplex PCR. The repertoire consists of about 34,000 clones, with over 60% occurring once and the leading ten covering about 9.4%. In the case of this clone: The antigen is not known.

With 5 bases removed from V and 4 bases from J, the gap between germline ends came to 8 bases. The germline gives CDR1 LNHDA, CDR2 SQIVND (reference sequence). The CDR3 has 12 amino acids. This sequence was found in a man between 45 and 60 years old with glioma. Some clones in this sample may be carry-over from other donors' samples. The sample in question was peripheral blood mononuclear cells (PBMCs), obtained from a glioma patient treated with radiotherapy, temozolomide or both. V gene TRBV19 combines with J gene TRBJ1-1, with a possible D match to TRBD1 (6 bases). CDR3 protein: CASSGGPTEAFF. The CDR3 nucleotides are TGTGCCAGTAGTGGGGGGCCCACTGAAGCTTTCTTT.